The 10 T cell receptor beta chains given below trace back to one sample, sequenced in a study of cytomegalovirus exposure and HLA in healthy donors. It was with 60 Vbeta and 13 Jbeta primers that the PCR ran. Assay: immunoSEQ multiplex PCR; the TCRdb copy retains only in-frame clones and omits some. This table has about 110,000 clones, over 60% appearing once. Sequenced sample: PBMCs. The receptor source for this set is an older woman in good health and CMV-seropositive.

The V gene is TRBV19, the J gene TRBJ2-3, with 7 nucleotides matching TRBD1. In germline, CDR1 is LNHDA, CDR2 SQIVND (reference sequence). With V trimmed by 4 bases and J by 6 bases, 7 bases remained unmatched. This CDR3 has 14 residues. The CDR3 nucleotides read TGTGCCAGTAGTAGTCGGGACAGATCCGATACGCAGTATTTT. This codes for CASSSRDRSDTQYF. The complete variable domain, with remaining parts taken from reference TRBV19 and TRBJ2-3, reads DGGITQSPKYLFRKEGQNVTLSCEQNLNHDAMYWYRQDPGQGLRLIYYSQIVNDFQKGDIAEGYSVSREKKESFPLTVTSAQKNPTAFYLCASSSRDRSDTQYFGPGTRLTVL.

V usage is TRBV6-6 and J usage is TRBJ2-1; possibly TRBD2 for D (6 bases). Germline lookup yields CDR1 MNHNY and CDR2 SVGAGI (reference sequence). Trimming left V 2 bases short and J 9 bases short, with 17 bases between. The CDR3 totals 15 residues. CDR3 sequence: CASSYPQRRGSEQFF. CDR3 nucleotide sequence: TGTGCCAGCAGTTACCCCCAGCGGAGGGGATCTGAGCAGTTCTTC.

The rearrangement joins TRBV25-1 to TRBJ1-3, with 8 bases lining up with TRBD1. The V and J ends lost 1 base and 3 bases, in that order; junction bases with no gene match: 8. Germline V gives CDR1 MGHDK, CDR2 SYGVNS. This CDR3 has 17 amino acids. CDR3 sequence (DNA): TGTGCCAGCAGTGAATTGGGGCAGACAGGGGATGGAAACACCATATATTTT. Translation: CASSELGQTGDGNTIYF. Combining the CDR3 with reference TRBV25-1 and TRBJ1-3 gives the whole variable domain EADIYQTPRYLVIGTGKKITLECSQTMGHDKMYWYQQDPGMELHLIHYSYGVNSTEKGDLSSESTVSRIRTEHFPLTLESARPSHTSQYLCASSELGQTGDGNTIYFGEGSWLTVV.

In this sample, this clone turned up once. The CDR3 sequence: CASSIEGGIGGYTF. Here the CDR3 DNA reads TGTGCCAGTAGTATAGAGGGGGGAATTGGTGGCTACACCTTC. The gene calls are TRBV19 and TRBJ1-2; maybe TRBD1 (5 bases). The germline V and J ends were trimmed by 0 bases and 7 bases, with 12 bases remaining between them. This CDR3 spans 14 amino acids. Germline V gene lookup returns CDR1 LNHDA and CDR2 SQIVND (reference sequence).

This clone was counted a few times. The V and J genes are TRBV6-1 and TRBJ2-1, with 12 bases that match TRBD2. Losses at the gene ends were 6 bases for V and 8 bases for J; bases not matched to a gene: 8. The germline V gene encodes CDR1 MNHNS and CDR2 SASEGT. This CDR3 region has 15 residues. In DNA, the CDR3 is TGTGCCAGCAGACTAGCGGGAGGAGGGATCGATGAGCAGTTCTTC. It codes for CASRLAGGGIDEQFF.

The gene calls are TRBV30 and TRBJ1-1; no reliable D call. The CDR3 contains 10 residues. Germline CDR1 and CDR2: GTSNPN and SVGIG (reference sequence). V was clipped by 3 bases and J by 5 bases, with 4 bases between them. The CDR3 protein is CAWSLTEAFF. CDR3 nucleotides: TGTGCCTGGAGCTTAACTGAAGCTTTCTTT.

In this sample, this clone turned up once. This chain joins TRBV4-1 and TRBJ2-3; 7 nucleotides line up with TRBD1. Germline V gives CDR1 MGHRA, CDR2 YSYEKL. V was pared by 0 bases and J by 7 bases, with 19 bases of the junction left unmatched. This CDR3 has 19 amino acids. The CDR3 here is CASSQEKGGGSGPGNTQYF. For the CDR3, the DNA is TGCGCCAGCAGCCAAGAGAAAGGGGGCGGGTCCGGCCCGGGGAATACGCAGTATTTT.

The chain employs TRBV28 and TRBJ1-5, with D unresolved. V lost 5 bases to trimming and J lost 5 bases, with 13 bases between them. This CDR3 is built from 14 residues. Germline V gene sequence: CDR1 MDHEN, CDR2 SYDVKM. CDR3 DNA: TGTGCCAGCAGTACCGATCAGGTGTATCAGCCCCAGCATTTT. This translates into CASSTDQVYQPQHF.

The genes are TRBV29-1 and TRBJ2-1, with D maybe TRBD2 (6 bases). Trimming pared 1 base from V and 0 bases from J, leaving 19 bases between. The length of the CDR3 is 18 residues. CDR1 SQVTM and CDR2 ANQGSEA come from the germline V gene. The CDR3 region has the DNA TGCAGCGTTGAAGTCGTCTGGCGGGAAACCGACTCCTACAATGAGCAGTTCTTC. It codes for CSVEVVWRETDSYNEQFF.

The rearrangement uses TRBV7-3 and TRBJ1-1; D uncertain. Germline V gene data show CDR1 as SGHTA and CDR2 as FQGTGA. The CDR3 is made up of 15 amino acids. V dropped 4 bases and J dropped 1 base, with 13 bases sitting between them. CDR3 sequence (DNA): TGTGCCAGCAGCTCTACGTCTGGAGGGAACACTGAAGCTTTCTTT. Translated: CASSSTSGGNTEAFF. The full variable domain, completed using reference TRBV7-3 and TRBJ1-1, is GAGVSQTPSNKVTEKGKYVELRCDPISGHTALYWYRQSLGQGPEFLIYFQGTGAADDSGLPNDRFFAVRPEGSVSTLKIQRTERGDSAVYLCASSSTSGGNTEAFFGQGTRLTVV.